What follows is one TCR beta chain and its context. Its antigen is not yet known. There are no base qualities to consult, and no much larger clone falls within one base. Instrument on record: Illumina HiSeq 1500. TCRdb passed the public sequencing reads through fastp at Q25 and MiXCR, retaining productive beta sequences. Rows with one shared CDR3 protein collapse into an entry with the most common genes and DNA. Counted in this sample were more than 350,000 distinct CDR3 sequences; approximately 31% of them appeared once. Around 13% of the sample is taken by the ten largest. From the cysteine up to the phenylalanine, the CDR3 has a length of 14 residues. Only CDR3 DNA remains: 42 bases, in frame from the first base. Trimming takes 1 base from V and 5 bases from J, and the germline ends sit 9 bases apart. Via the germline V gene (reference sequence), CDR1 is SEHNR and CDR2 FQNEAQ. The sample comes from a study of T cell repertoires in cytomegalovirus infection (dated by TCRdb to between 2018 and 2021). General notes on the study: Donor HLA type was relevant to the analysis, because carriage of CMV infection together with the matching HLA type was indicated by public TCR beta signatures.

Findings and caveats that apply to the study as a whole: In both this cohort and an independent roughly 330-donor cohort, the cumulative frequency of public TCR beta family members distinguished carriers of CMV infection plus the relevant HLA type. In the ex vivo response, HLA-C-restricted CMV-specific TCR beta clonotypes were dominant, and in two of eight donors the single most frequent clonotype came from this HLA-C-restricted group.

The rearranged chain carries TRBV7-9 and TRBJ1-5; no D gene call is confident. The receptor's source is a human donor in good health (CMV status not recorded). Some clones in this sample may be carry-over from other donors' samples. The sample taken for sequencing was PBMCs. The CDR3 protein: CASSLGGWDQPQHF. DNA sequence: TGTGCCAGCAGCTTAGGAGGGTGGGATCAGCCCCAGCATTTT.